The source of this T cell receptor (beta chain) is a study of T cell responses to AZD1222 COVID-19 vaccine. At the level of the study: Both about-4-week and about-12-week second-dose recipients were combined.

V lost 5 bases and J 6 bases, leaving 16 bases between the germline ends. The V gene's germline CDR1 is MNHEY and CDR2 SVGAGI. The CDR3 length is 14 residues. Findings and caveats of the study: Nearly half of spike-specific TCRs reportedly target unmutated variant regions. Among the donors, most were white British and more were female, and clonal diversity was possibly underestimated. Repertoires in all cases were sampled only once the peak T cell response had passed.

With respect to this clone: The target antigen is unknown.

The protocol was immunoSEQ multiplex PCR, while the TCRdb copy is restricted to in-frame clones and leaves out a portion. This table holds more than 95,000 clones, 80% to 95% found once. The receptor was isolated from an adult in good health. The source material was peripheral blood, sampled on day 0 of AZD1222 vaccination. J is TRBJ1-2 and V is TRBV6-5; D call uncertain. This CDR3 reads CASSPNHQIHGYTF. The CDR3 DNA is TGTGCCAGCAGTCCCAATCACCAGATCCATGGCTACACCTTC.